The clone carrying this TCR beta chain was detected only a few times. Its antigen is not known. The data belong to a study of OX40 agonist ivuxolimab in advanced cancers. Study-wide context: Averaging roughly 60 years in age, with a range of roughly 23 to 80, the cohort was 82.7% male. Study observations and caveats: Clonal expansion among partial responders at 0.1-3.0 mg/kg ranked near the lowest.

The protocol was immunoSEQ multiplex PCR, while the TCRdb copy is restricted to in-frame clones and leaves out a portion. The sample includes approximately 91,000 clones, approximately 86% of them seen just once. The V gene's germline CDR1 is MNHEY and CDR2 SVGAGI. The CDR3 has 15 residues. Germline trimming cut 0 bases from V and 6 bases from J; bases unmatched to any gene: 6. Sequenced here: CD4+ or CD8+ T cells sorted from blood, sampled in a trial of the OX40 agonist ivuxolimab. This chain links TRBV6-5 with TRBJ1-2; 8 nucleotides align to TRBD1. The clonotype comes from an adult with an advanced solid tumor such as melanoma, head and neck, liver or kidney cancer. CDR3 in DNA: TGTGCCAGCAGTTACTCCGCCAGGGGGCGGGATGGCTACACCTTC. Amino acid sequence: CASSYSARGRDGYTF.